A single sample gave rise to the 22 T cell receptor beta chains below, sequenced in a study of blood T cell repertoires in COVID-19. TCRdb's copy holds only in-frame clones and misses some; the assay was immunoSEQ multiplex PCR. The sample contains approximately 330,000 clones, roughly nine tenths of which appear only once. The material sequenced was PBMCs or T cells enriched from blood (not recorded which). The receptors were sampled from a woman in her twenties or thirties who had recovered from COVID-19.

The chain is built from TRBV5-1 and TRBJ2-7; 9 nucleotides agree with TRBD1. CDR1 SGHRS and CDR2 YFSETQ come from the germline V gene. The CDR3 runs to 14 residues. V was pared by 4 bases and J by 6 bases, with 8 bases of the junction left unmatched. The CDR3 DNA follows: TGCGCCAGCAGCCCCGGACAGGGGATGAGCGAGCAGTACTTC. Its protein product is CASSPGQGMSEQYF.

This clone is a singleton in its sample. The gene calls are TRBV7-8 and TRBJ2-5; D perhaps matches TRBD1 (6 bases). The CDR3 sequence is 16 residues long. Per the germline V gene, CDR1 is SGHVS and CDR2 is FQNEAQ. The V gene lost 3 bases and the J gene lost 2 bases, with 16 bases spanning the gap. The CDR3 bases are TGTGCCAGCAGCTTCATAGGATCCGGGACACAAGAGACCCAGTACTTC. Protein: CASSFIGSGTQETQYF.

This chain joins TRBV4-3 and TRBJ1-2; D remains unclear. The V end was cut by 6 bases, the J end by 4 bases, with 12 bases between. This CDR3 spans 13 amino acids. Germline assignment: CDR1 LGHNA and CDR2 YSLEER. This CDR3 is CASSPRWAYGYTF. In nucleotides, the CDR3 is TGCGCCAGCAGTCCCCGATGGGCCTATGGCTACACCTTC.

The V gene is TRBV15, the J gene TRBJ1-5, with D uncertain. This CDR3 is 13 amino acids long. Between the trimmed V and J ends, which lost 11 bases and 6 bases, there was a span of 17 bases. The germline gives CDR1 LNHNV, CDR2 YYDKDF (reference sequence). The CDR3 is CAVAFSRGQPQHF. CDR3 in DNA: TGTGCCGTAGCCTTTTCTCGGGGTCAGCCCCAGCATTTT. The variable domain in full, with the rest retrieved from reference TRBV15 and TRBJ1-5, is DAMVIQNPRYQVTQFGKPVTLSCSQTLNHNVMYWYQQKSSQAPKLLFHYYDKDFNNEADTPDNFQSRRPNTSFCFLDIRSPGLGDTAMYLCAVAFSRGQPQHFGDGTRLSIL.

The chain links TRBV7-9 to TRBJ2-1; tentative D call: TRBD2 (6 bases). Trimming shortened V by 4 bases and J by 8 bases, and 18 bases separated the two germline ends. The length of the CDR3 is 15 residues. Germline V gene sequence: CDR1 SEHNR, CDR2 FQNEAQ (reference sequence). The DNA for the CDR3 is TGTGCCAGCAGCTCACCAGGCGGGATGCTGCATGAGCAGTTCTTC. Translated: CASSSPGGMLHEQFF. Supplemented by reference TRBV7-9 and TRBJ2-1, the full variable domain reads DTGVSQNPRHKITKRGQNVTFRCDPISEHNRLYWYRQTLGQGPEFLTYFQNEAQLEKSRLLSDRFSAERPKGSFSTLEIQRTEQGDSAMYLCASSSPGGMLHEQFFGPGTRLTVL.

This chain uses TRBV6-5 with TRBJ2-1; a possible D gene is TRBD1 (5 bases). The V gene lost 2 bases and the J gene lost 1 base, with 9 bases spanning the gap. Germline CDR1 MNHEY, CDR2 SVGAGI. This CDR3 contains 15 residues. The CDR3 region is CASSYSRESYNEQFF. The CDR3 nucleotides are TGTGCCAGCAGTTACAGCAGGGAATCCTACAATGAGCAGTTCTTC.

CDR3 nucleotide sequence: TGTGCCAGCAGCCAGGGGGTAGCGGAAACTAGCACAGATACGCAGTATTTT. It is translated as CASSQGVAETSTDTQYF. V gene TRBV13 combines with J gene TRBJ2-3; a possible D gene is TRBD1 (7 bases). CDR1 and CDR2 from the germline V gene are PRHDT and FYEKMQ (reference sequence). Trimming took 5 bases from V and 0 from J, leaving 18 bases between them. The CDR3 runs 17 residues.

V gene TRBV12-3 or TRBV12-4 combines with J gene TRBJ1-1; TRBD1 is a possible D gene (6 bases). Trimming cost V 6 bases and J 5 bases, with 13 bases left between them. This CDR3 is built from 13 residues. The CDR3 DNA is TGTGCCAGCAGCCTAACAGGGCAAACTGAAGCTTTCTTT. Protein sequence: CASSLTGQTEAFF.

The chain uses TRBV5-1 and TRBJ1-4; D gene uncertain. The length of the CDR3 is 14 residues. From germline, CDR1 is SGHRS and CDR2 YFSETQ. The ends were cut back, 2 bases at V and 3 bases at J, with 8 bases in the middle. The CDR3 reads CASSLTPANEKLFF. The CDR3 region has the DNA TGCGCCAGCAGCTTAACGCCGGCTAATGAAAAACTGTTTTTT.

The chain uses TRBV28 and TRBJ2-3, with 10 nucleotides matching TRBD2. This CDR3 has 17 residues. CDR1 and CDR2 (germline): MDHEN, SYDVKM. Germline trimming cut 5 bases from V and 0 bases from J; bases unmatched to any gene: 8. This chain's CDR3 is CASSPFRTSGSTDTQYF. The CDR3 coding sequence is TGTGCCAGCAGTCCCTTCCGGACTAGCGGAAGCACAGATACGCAGTATTTT. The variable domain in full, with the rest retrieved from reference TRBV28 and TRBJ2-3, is DVKVTQSSRYLVKRTGEKVFLECVQDMDHENMFWYRQDPGLGLRLIYFSYDVKMKEKGDIPEGYSVSREKKERFSLILESASTNQTSMYLCASSPFRTSGSTDTQYFGPGTRLTVL.

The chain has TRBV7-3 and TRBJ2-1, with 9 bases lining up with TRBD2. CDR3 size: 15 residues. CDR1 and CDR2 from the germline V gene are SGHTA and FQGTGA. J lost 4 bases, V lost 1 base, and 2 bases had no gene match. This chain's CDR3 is CASSLMAGGYNEQFF. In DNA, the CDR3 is TGTGCCAGCAGCTTAATGGCGGGAGGGTACAATGAGCAGTTCTTC.

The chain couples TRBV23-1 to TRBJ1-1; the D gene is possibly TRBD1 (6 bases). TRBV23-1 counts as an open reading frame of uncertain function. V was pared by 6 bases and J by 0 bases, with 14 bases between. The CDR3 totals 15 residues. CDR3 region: CASSSWNRVNTEAFF. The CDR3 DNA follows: TGCGCCAGCAGCTCCTGGAACAGGGTGAACACTGAAGCTTTCTTT.

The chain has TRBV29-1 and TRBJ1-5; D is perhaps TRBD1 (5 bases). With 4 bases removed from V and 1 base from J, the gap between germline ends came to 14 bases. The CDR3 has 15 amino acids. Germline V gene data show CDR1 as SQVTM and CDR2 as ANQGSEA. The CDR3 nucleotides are TGCAGCGTTGGGATGTCGGGGGGGAGCAATCAGCCCCAGCATTTT. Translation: CSVGMSGGSNQPQHF.

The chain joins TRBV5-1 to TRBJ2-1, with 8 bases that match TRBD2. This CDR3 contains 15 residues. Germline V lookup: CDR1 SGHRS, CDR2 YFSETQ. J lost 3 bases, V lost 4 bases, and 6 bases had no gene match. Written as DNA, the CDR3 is TGCGCCAGCAGCCCTACTAGCGGCCACTACAATGAGCAGTTCTTC. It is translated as CASSPTSGHYNEQFF.

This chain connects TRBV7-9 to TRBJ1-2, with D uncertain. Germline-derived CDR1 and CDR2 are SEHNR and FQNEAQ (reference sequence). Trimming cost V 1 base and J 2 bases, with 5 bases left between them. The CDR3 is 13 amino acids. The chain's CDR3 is CASSLDTNYGYTF. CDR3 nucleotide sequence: TGTGCCAGCAGCTTAGACACAAACTATGGCTACACCTTC.

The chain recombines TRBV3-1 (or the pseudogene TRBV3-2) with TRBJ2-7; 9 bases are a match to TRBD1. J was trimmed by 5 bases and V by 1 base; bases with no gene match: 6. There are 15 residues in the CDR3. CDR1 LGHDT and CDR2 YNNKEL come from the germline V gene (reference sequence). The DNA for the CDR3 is TGTGCCAGCAGCCAAGGACAGGGGGGTGCAGACGAGCAGTACTTC. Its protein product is CASSQGQGGADEQYF.

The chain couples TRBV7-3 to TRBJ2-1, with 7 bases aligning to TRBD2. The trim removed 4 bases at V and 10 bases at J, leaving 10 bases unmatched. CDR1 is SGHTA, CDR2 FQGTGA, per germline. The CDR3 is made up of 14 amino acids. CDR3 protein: CASSSRDSRGEQFF. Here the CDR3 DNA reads TGTGCCAGCAGCTCGAGGGATTCGCGGGGGGAGCAGTTCTTC. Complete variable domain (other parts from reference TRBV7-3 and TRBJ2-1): GAGVSQTPSNKVTEKGKYVELRCDPISGHTALYWYRQSLGQGPEFLIYFQGTGAADDSGLPNDRFFAVRPEGSVSTLKIQRTERGDSAVYLCASSSRDSRGEQFFGPGTRLTVL.

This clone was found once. CDR3 in amino acids: CASSPGQGYNSPLHF. In DNA form, the CDR3 reads TGTGCCAGCTCACCAGGACAGGGGTATAATTCACCCCTCCACTTT. The rearrangement links TRBV18 to TRBJ1-6; 9 bases match TRBD1. Germline assignment: CDR1 KGHSH and CDR2 LQKENI. V shed 2 bases, J shed 4 bases, and the junction held 0 bases outside the gene matches. The length of the CDR3 is 15 residues.

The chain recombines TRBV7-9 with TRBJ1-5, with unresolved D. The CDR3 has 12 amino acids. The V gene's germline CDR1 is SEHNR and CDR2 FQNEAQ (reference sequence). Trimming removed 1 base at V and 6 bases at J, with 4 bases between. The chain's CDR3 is CASSLDGQPQHF. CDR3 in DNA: TGTGCCAGCAGCTTAGACGGTCAGCCCCAGCATTTT.

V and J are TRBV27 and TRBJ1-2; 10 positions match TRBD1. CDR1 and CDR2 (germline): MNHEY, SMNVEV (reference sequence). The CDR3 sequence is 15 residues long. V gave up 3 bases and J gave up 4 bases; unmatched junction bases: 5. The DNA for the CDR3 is TGTGCCAGCAGTTTCTCCGGGACAGGGGTCTATGGCTACACCTTC. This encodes CASSFSGTGVYGYTF.

CDR3 residues: CASSHPSSYEQYF. The CDR3 DNA reads TGTGCCAGCAGCCATCCCTCTTCGTACGAGCAGTACTTC. The chain combines TRBV4-2 with TRBJ2-7; D call uncertain. The CDR3 spans 13 residues. Germline-derived CDR1 and CDR2 are LGHNA and YNFKEQ. V was clipped by 3 bases and J by 4 bases, with 10 bases between them.

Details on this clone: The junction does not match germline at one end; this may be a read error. The CDR3 coding sequence is TGTGCCATCAGGGAGTGGACTAGCGGTTTCGATGAGCAGTTCTTC. Its translation: CAIREWTSGFDEQFF. This sequence joins TRBV10-3 and TRBJ2-1, with 10 bases aligning to TRBD2. The germline CDR1 and CDR2 sequences are ENHRY and SYGVKD. The CDR3 runs to 15 residues.